This is a list of T cell receptor beta chains from one sample in a study of PD-1 blockade in classical Hodgkin lymphoma. The table came from immunoSEQ multiplex PCR; TCRdb's copy has only in-frame clones and leaves some out. Of roughly 23,000 clones listed, 90% to 95% are singletons. The sample comprised CD4+ T cells from blood. Receptors originate from a human donor with classical Hodgkin lymphoma. Both conserved end residues are part of each CDR3. D genes are given only for firm matches.

TRBV6-5	TRBJ2-1	TRBD2	TGTGCCAGCAGTTACGAGCGGGGGGATTACAATGAGCAGTTCTTC	CASSYERGDYNEQFF
TRBV18	TRBJ2-1	TRBD2	TGTGCCAGCTCCCAAATAGCGGGAGCTGAGTACTACAATGAGCAGTTCTTC	CASSQIAGAEYYNEQFF
TRBV5-5	TRBJ2-4	-	TGTGCCAGCAGGACAGCCCTAGCCAAAAACATTCAGTACTTC	CASRTALAKNIQYF
TRBV19	TRBJ1-1	-	TGTGCCAGTAGCCGGGTTGCTGAAGCTTTCTTT	CASSRVAEAFF
TRBV7-6	TRBJ1-4	-	TGTGCCAGCAGCTCCCTCGGGGTCGCCTCCGGTGAAAAACTGTTTTTT	CASSSLGVASGEKLFF
TRBV6-5	TRBJ2-3	TRBD2	TGTGCCAGCATGCTAACTAGCGGCACAGATACGCAGTATTTT	CASMLTSGTDTQYF
TRBV30	TRBJ2-7	-	TGTGCCTGGAGTGTAGTGTACGAGCAGTACTTC	CAWSVVYEQYF
TRBV12-5	TRBJ2-2	-	TGTGCTAGTGGTTTAGGTGGGGAGCTGTTTTTT	CASGLGGELFF
TRBV7-9	TRBJ1-2	-	TGTGCCAGCAGCTTAGCGCTTGGCGATACTTTCTATGGCTACACCTTC	CASSLALGDTFYGYTF
TRBV30	TRBJ2-3	TRBD2	TGTGCCTGGAGTGTACGGCTCGGGGGGGCAGATACGCAGTATTTT	CAWSVRLGGADTQYF
TRBV6-1	TRBJ2-7	-	TGTGCCAGCAGATTGATGACCGAGCAGTACTTC	CASRLMTEQYF
TRBV2	TRBJ1-1	-	TGTGCCAGCATGCGAGGGCCACGTCTTGAAGCTTTCTTT	CASMRGPRLEAFF
TRBV5-1	TRBJ2-1	TRBD2	TGCGCCAGCAGCGCAGGACTAGCGGGGGGTGGCTCCTACAATGAGCAGTTCTTC	CASSAGLAGGGSYNEQFF
TRBV30	TRBJ2-3	-	TGTGCCTGGAGTGTATTCCCTGGATGGGGCACAGATACGCAGTATTTT	CAWSVFPGWGTDTQYF
TRBV19	TRBJ2-5	TRBD2	TGTGCCAGTAGTATGTCTAATAGCGGGAATCTGGAGACCCAGTACTTC	CASSMSNSGNLETQYF
TRBV6-5	TRBJ2-5	-	TGTGCCAGCAGTTACGGCGGGGTTGTGGAGACCCAGTACTTC	CASSYGGVVETQYF